The present T cell receptor (beta chain) was sequenced within a study of shared clonotypes between healthy human individuals. This clone has only a few counts. Assay execution proceeded at the deep level. Authors' methods: Junction-only immunoSEQ data arrived without quality scores, meaning filtering differed. Clones were sequenced by immunoSEQ multiplex PCR, and TCRdb holds only the in-frame ones, with some missing. That table supplies the V and J calls and clone size; D and trimming were determined from the DNA. Of about 1 million clones in the sample, roughly 80% are singletons; the top ten hold approximately 1.5%. With 4 bases clipped from V and 5 bases from J, the junction kept 5 bases outside the gene matches. CDR1 is GTSNPN, CDR2 SVGIG, per germline (reference sequence). This CDR3 has 13 residues.

This receptor was identified in a man between 18 and 35 years old in good health. Material for sequencing was memory CD4+ T cells sorted from blood. Documented subset: CD45RA-negative fraction. The chain employs TRBV30 and TRBJ2-3, with TRBD2 identical over 8 bases. The CDR3 DNA reads TGTGCCTGGAATCCAGCGGGAGTAGATACGCAGTATTTT. This gives the protein CAWNPAGVDTQYF. The variable domain in full, completed from reference TRBV30 and TRBJ2-3, reads SQTIHQWPATLVQPVGSPLSLECTVEGTSNPNLYWYRQAAGRGLQLLFYSVGIGQISSEVPQNLSASRPQDRQFILSSKKLLLSDSGFYLCAWNPAGVDTQYFGPGTRLTVL.